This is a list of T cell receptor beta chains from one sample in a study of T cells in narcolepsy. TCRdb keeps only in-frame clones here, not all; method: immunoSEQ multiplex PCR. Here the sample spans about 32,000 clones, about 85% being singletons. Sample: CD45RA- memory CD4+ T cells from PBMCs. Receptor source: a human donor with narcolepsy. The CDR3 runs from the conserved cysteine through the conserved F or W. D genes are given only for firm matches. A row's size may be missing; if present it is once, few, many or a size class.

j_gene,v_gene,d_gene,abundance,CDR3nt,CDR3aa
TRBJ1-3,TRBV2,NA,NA,TGTGCCAGCAGCCCGACCAGGGTCTCTGGAAACACCATATATTTT,CASSPTRVSGNTIYF
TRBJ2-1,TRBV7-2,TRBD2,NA,TGTGCCAGCAGCTTAGCGGTCGCTAGCGGGGGCGCGCAGTTCTTC,CASSLAVASGGAQFF
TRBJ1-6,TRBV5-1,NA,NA,TGCGCCAGCAGCTTGGGATCCGGGACCTATAATTCACCCCTCCACTTT,CASSLGSGTYNSPLHF
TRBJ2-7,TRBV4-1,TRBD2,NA,TGCGCCAGCAGCCCCCGGACTAGCGGGGTCCTCTACGAGCAGTACTTC,CASSPRTSGVLYEQYF
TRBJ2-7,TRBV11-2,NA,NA,TGTGCCAGCAGCTTGGATAGACAGTCCTACGAGCAGTACTTC,CASSLDRQSYEQYF
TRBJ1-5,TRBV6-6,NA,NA,TGTGCCAGCAGTCCGGACCGACTCAATCAGCCCCAGCATTTT,CASSPDRLNQPQHF
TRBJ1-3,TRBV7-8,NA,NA,TGTGCCAGCAGCTTAGTTTCAGGGGTCACTGGAAACACCATATATTTT,CASSLVSGVTGNTIYF
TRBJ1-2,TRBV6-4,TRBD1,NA,TGTGCCAGCAGTCCCATGACAGGGGTCGGCTACACCTTC,CASSPMTGVGYTF
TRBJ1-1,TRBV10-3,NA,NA,TGTGCCATCAGTGGCGAAAGGACAGTTGGCACTGAAGCTTTCTTT,CAISGERTVGTEAFF
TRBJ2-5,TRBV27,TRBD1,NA,TGTGCCAGCAGCCGGGACAGAGAGACCCAGTACTTC,CASSRDRETQYF
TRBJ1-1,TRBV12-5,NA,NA,TGTGCTAGTGCCCGCCCCGAGTCTGTCACTGAAGCTTTCTTT,CASARPESVTEAFF
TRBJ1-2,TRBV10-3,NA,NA,TGTGCCATCAGAGACCGGGAAACTACTAACTATGGCTACACCTTC,CAIRDRETTNYGYTF
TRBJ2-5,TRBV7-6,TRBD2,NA,TGTGCCAGCAGGAAAGAAGGACTAGCGAATCCGTGGGGGACCCAGTACTTC,CASRKEGLANPWGTQYF
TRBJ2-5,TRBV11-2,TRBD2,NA,TGTGCCAGCAGGAACTACCTCGGGGGGGAGACCCAGTACTTC,CASRNYLGGETQYF
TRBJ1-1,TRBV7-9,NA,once,TGTGCCAGCAGCTTAACTCCTGACACTGAAGCTTTCTTT,CASSLTPDTEAFF
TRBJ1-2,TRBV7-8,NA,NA,TGTGCCAGCAGCCCCCTGTTAGGCCAGGGTAACTATGGCTACACCTTC,CASSPLLGQGNYGYTF
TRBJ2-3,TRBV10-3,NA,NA,TGTGCCATCAGTGAGAGGGTAGATACGCAGTATTTT,CAISERVDTQYF
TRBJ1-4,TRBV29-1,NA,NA,TGCAGCGTTGAGGACCCCCTTAAGGCCGAAAAACTGTTTTTT,CSVEDPLKAEKLFF
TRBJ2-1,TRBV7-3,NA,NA,TGTGCCAGCAGCTTAGGGGCCTCCTACAATGAGCAGTTCTTC,CASSLGASYNEQFF
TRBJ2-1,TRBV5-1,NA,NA,TGCGCCAGCAGCTCGGAGGGTCCTAGCCTACCGCGGAACATCGATGAGCAGTTCTTC,CASSSEGPSLPRNIDEQFF
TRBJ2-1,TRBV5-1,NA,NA,TGCGCCAGCAGCCTCGGAAACTCCTACAATGAGCAGTTCTTC,CASSLGNSYNEQFF
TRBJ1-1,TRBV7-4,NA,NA,TGTGCCAGCAGCTGGGCGAGGGGGGACACTGAAGCTTTCTTT,CASSWARGDTEAFF
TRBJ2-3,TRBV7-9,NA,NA,TGTGCCAGCAGCTTAGACGCGGGGATTGATACGCAGTATTTT,CASSLDAGIDTQYF
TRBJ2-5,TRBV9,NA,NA,TGTGCCAGCAGCGCCACGGCAGGGCGAGAGACCCAGTACTTC,CASSATAGRETQYF
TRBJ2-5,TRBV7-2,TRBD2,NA,TGTGCCAGCAGCTTCGGGGCGGGAGGAGAGACCCAGTACTTC,CASSFGAGGETQYF
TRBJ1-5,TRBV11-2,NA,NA,TGTGCCAGCAGCTTAGGGAGGGGCGGGGTTAGTCAGCCCCAGCATTTT,CASSLGRGGVSQPQHF
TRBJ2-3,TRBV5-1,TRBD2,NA,TGCGCCAGCAGCTTGGGACTAGCGGGCTCTAGCACAGATACGCAGTATTTT,CASSLGLAGSSTDTQYF
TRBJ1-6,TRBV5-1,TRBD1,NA,TGCGCCAGCAGCTTGGGGCCCCCGGGACAGGGGAATTCACCCCTCCACTTT,CASSLGPPGQGNSPLHF